This TCR beta chain was obtained from a study of T cell responses to AZD1222 COVID-19 vaccine. Profiled with immunoSEQ multiplex PCR; TCRdb holds only in-frame clones, not every one. This table holds approximately 88,000 clones, approximately 88% found once. Germline CDR1 and CDR2: SGHAT and FQNNGV. This CDR3 contains 13 residues. V shed 3 bases and J shed 4 bases, with 9 bases lying between them. Whole-study findings and limits: Just 6 or 7 AZD1222 recipients were seropositive at baseline. Spike-specific TCR breadth and depth went up after people got two AZD1222 doses.

Of note for this clone: Antigen specificity is unknown.

V and J are TRBV11-2 and TRBJ2-5; D perhaps matches TRBD2 (6 bases). The sample consisted of peripheral blood, taken 28 days after the second AZD1222 dose. This TCR came from an adult who received the AZD1222 COVID-19 vaccine. The CDR3 region has the DNA TGTGCCAGCAGCTTTACGGAGGGAGAGACCCAGTACTTC. It specifies CASSFTEGETQYF.